This T cell receptor beta chain was identified during a study of T cell repertoires in cytomegalovirus infection. For the study at large: Matching HLA type and CMV infection were both indicated by public TCR beta signatures.

This clonotype was picked up many times. The antigen remains undetermined. Whole-study results and caveats: CMV-specific TCR beta clonotypes restricted by HLA-C were the ones dominating the ex vivo response. Cumulative frequency (of public TCR beta family members) identified carriers of CMV plus the relevant HLA.

Trimming removed 2 bases from V and 0 bases from J; junction bases left unmatched: 7. Germline V lookup: CDR1 SGHTA, CDR2 FQGTGA. The CDR3 is 19 residues long. Each CDR3 protein is one row after TCRdb ran MiXCR on the reads. The data show roughly 310,000 distinct CDR3 sequences, with under 35% seen just once and over 15% held by the top ten. This receptor was obtained from a human donor in good health (CMV status not recorded). Some clones in this sample may be carry-over from other donors' samples. The chain joins TRBV7-3 to TRBJ2-1; 13 bases line up with TRBD2. This sample comprised cultured PBMCs, obtained from culture after CMV antigen stimulation. The CDR3, as DNA: TGTGCCAGCAGCTTAGTACTAGCGGGAGGGCCCAGCTCCTACAATGAGCAGTTCTTC. This encodes CASSLVLAGGPSSYNEQFF.